This TCR beta chain was captured in a study of CD8 T cells in Susac syndrome. Sequencing of TCR beta was carried out in blood CD8+ and CD4+ T cells. The multiple sclerosis controls, all treatment-naive patients, had relapsing-remitting disease that was stable or active. The CD8+ and CD4+ T cells were isolated magnetically using a negative isolation approach, whereas the TEMRA cells were enriched by FACS. Random hexamers served to reverse transcribe roughly 0.45 to 1 ug RNA. A multiplex approach, immunoSEQ multiplex PCR, amplified TCR beta CDR3 across 54 Vbeta and 13 Jbeta. MiXCR was run by TCRdb on the immunoSEQ multiplex PCR reads, yielding one entry per CDR3 protein. Altogether 130,000 or so distinct CDR3 sequences are present, approximately 96% being singletons, with the ten largest covering about 0.11%. This TCR came from a human donor with multiple sclerosis. The specimen was CD4+ T cells from PBMCs.

CDR3 DNA sequence: TGTGCCAGCAGCTCGCCTGCACAGCGAGTGAATTCACCCCTCCACTTT. Encoded protein: CASSSPAQRVNSPLHF. This chain links TRBV5-6 with TRBJ1-6; D is unclear. CDR1 is SGHDT, CDR2 YYEEEE, per germline. V was shortened by 3 bases and J by 7 bases, with 17 bases between the two germline ends. The CDR3 extends over 16 amino acids.